These T cell receptor beta chains were read from a single sample in a study of T cells in localized non-small cell lung cancer. The data were produced by immunoSEQ multiplex PCR, yet TCRdb's version contains in-frame clones alone and is incomplete. In the table there are some 78,000 clones, 70% to 90% of which are singletons. Sample: peripheral blood, taken before any cancer treatment. Receptor source: a man aged 35-75 years with stage I lung adenocarcinoma. Both conserved end residues are part of each CDR3. Fields, in order: clone size, D gene, V gene, J gene, CDR3 DNA, CDR3 protein. A D gene is named only where the DNA matches it firmly. For some rows the clone size is stated as once, few or many, or as a class when expanded; others skip it.

clone_size: NA
d_call: NA
v_call: TRBV4-2
j_call: TRBJ1-2
cdr3_nt: TGTGCCAGCAGCCAAGGCCGGGGGGGGGCTCTGGATTTGGGCTACACCTTC
cdr3_aa: CASSQGRGGALDLGYTF

clone_size: NA
d_call: NA
v_call: TRBV5-4
j_call: TRBJ1-2
cdr3_nt: TGTGCCAGCCGCAGGTGGGGCAGGGAGAGTGGCTACACCTTC
cdr3_aa: CASRRWGRESGYTF

clone_size: NA
d_call: TRBD2
v_call: TRBV28
j_call: TRBJ2-1
cdr3_nt: TGTGCCAGCAGTTCCTCTAAGCGGGATTACAATGAGCAGTTCTTC
cdr3_aa: CASSSSKRDYNEQFF

clone_size: NA
d_call: NA
v_call: TRBV5-4
j_call: TRBJ2-1
cdr3_nt: TGTGCCAGCAGCTTGCTCTCGGACAGAGACTACAATGAGCAGTTCTTC
cdr3_aa: CASSLLSDRDYNEQFF

clone_size: NA
d_call: TRBD2
v_call: TRBV9
j_call: TRBJ2-2
cdr3_nt: TGTGCCAGCAGCGTAGACGGGAGGGTCGCCGGGGAGCTGTTTTTT
cdr3_aa: CASSVDGRVAGELFF

clone_size: NA
d_call: TRBD1
v_call: TRBV18
j_call: TRBJ1-4
cdr3_nt: TGTGCCAGCTCACCACCGGGACAGATGAATGAAAAACTGTTTTTT
cdr3_aa: CASSPPGQMNEKLFF

clone_size: NA
d_call: NA
v_call: TRBV18
j_call: TRBJ1-1
cdr3_nt: TGTGCCAGCTCACCATTAAGGGGGTTACCGAACACTGAAGCTTTCTTT
cdr3_aa: CASSPLRGLPNTEAFF

clone_size: NA
d_call: NA
v_call: TRBV5-6
j_call: TRBJ1-6
cdr3_nt: TGTGCCAGCAGCTTTGGCCCTAGCCGGGGGGAGGCCCTCCACTTT
cdr3_aa: CASSFGPSRGEALHF

clone_size: NA
d_call: NA
v_call: TRBV11-2
j_call: TRBJ2-7
cdr3_nt: TGTGCCAGCAGCTTAGAAGTGGGCCGCTACGAGCAGTACTTC
cdr3_aa: CASSLEVGRYEQYF

clone_size: NA
d_call: NA
v_call: TRBV18
j_call: TRBJ1-4
cdr3_nt: TGTGCCAGCTCACCGACAGTTGCTAATGAAAAACTGTTTTTT
cdr3_aa: CASSPTVANEKLFF

clone_size: NA
d_call: NA
v_call: TRBV12-5
j_call: TRBJ1-1
cdr3_nt: TGTGCTAGTGGTTTGGTGACAGCCAAGAACACTGAAGCTTTCTTT
cdr3_aa: CASGLVTAKNTEAFF

clone_size: NA
d_call: TRBD1
v_call: TRBV18
j_call: TRBJ1-4
cdr3_nt: TGTGCCAGCTCATACGACAGGGCCCCAGAAAAACTGTTTTTT
cdr3_aa: CASSYDRAPEKLFF

clone_size: NA
d_call: NA
v_call: TRBV2
j_call: TRBJ1-6
cdr3_nt: TGTGCCAGCAATAAACAGGGCTCCTATAATTCACCCCTCCACTTT
cdr3_aa: CASNKQGSYNSPLHF

clone_size: NA
d_call: TRBD1
v_call: TRBV19
j_call: TRBJ2-7
cdr3_nt: TGTGCCAGTAGTAGCCCTTCAAGGGGGCTGGTCGAGCAGTACTTC
cdr3_aa: CASSSPSRGLVEQYF

clone_size: NA
d_call: NA
v_call: TRBV6-5
j_call: TRBJ1-2
cdr3_nt: TGTGCCAGCAAAGGAGGGCTGGCGGGCTACACCTTC
cdr3_aa: CASKGGLAGYTF

clone_size: NA
d_call: NA
v_call: TRBV9
j_call: TRBJ2-2
cdr3_nt: TGTGCCAGCAGCGTAGAGGTTAGAGGGAACACCGGGGAGCTGTTTTTT
cdr3_aa: CASSVEVRGNTGELFF

clone_size: NA
d_call: NA
v_call: TRBV7-9
j_call: TRBJ1-6
cdr3_nt: TGTGCCAGCAGCCGCATCCCCAATAATTCACCCCTCCACTTT
cdr3_aa: CASSRIPNNSPLHF

clone_size: NA
d_call: NA
v_call: TRBV29-1
j_call: TRBJ2-1
cdr3_nt: TGCAGCCGAGCATGGGGCGGTGAGCAGTTCTTC
cdr3_aa: CSRAWGGEQFF

clone_size: NA
d_call: NA
v_call: TRBV7-2
j_call: TRBJ2-1
cdr3_nt: TGTGCCAGCAGCTTTGCCCCCGAAGTGCAGTTCTTC
cdr3_aa: CASSFAPEVQFF

clone_size: NA
d_call: NA
v_call: TRBV7-9
j_call: TRBJ2-1
cdr3_nt: TGTGCCATCCAACCTATGGGGGGAGGAGGCTACAATGAGCAGTTCTTC
cdr3_aa: CAIQPMGGGGYNEQFF

clone_size: NA
d_call: TRBD1
v_call: TRBV2
j_call: TRBJ2-7
cdr3_nt: TGTGCCAGCAGTGACGGACAGGTCTCCTACGAGCAGTACTTC
cdr3_aa: CASSDGQVSYEQYF

clone_size: once
d_call: TRBD2
v_call: TRBV5-8
j_call: TRBJ2-5
cdr3_nt: TGTGCCAGCAGCTTGAATTTGGGGGGGTTGAGAAAGACCCAGTACTTC
cdr3_aa: CASSLNLGGLRKTQYF

clone_size: few
d_call: TRBD2
v_call: TRBV7-2
j_call: TRBJ2-7
cdr3_nt: TGTGCCAGCAGCTTAAAAGCTAGCGGGGGTCCGACCTACGAGCAGTACTTC
cdr3_aa: CASSLKASGGPTYEQYF

clone_size: NA
d_call: NA
v_call: TRBV6-5
j_call: TRBJ1-6
cdr3_nt: TGTGCCAGCGGACAGCTAACCATCTCATCCCTCCACTTT
cdr3_aa: CASGQLTISSLHF

clone_size: NA
d_call: NA
v_call: TRBV28
j_call: TRBJ2-5
cdr3_nt: TGTGCCAGCAGTTACGGGAGGAGTATCAGGGGGACCCAGTACTTC
cdr3_aa: CASSYGRSIRGTQYF

clone_size: NA
d_call: NA
v_call: TRBV7-3
j_call: TRBJ2-2
cdr3_nt: TGTGCCAGCAGCTCACCCTATGGGAACACCGGGGAGCTGTTTTTT
cdr3_aa: CASSSPYGNTGELFF

clone_size: few
d_call: TRBD1
v_call: TRBV6-5
j_call: TRBJ1-1
cdr3_nt: TGTGCCAGCAGTTCTAGAAGCAGGGGGCGCGGTGAAGCTTTCTTT
cdr3_aa: CASSSRSRGRGEAFF

clone_size: NA
d_call: NA
v_call: TRBV18
j_call: TRBJ1-2
cdr3_nt: TGTGCCAGCTCACCAGGAGGAAGGAGGTCGGGCGGCTACACCTTC
cdr3_aa: CASSPGGRRSGGYTF

clone_size: NA
d_call: NA
v_call: TRBV27
j_call: TRBJ2-7
cdr3_nt: TGTGCCAGCTCAAATAGGGATCGCGAGCAGTACTTC
cdr3_aa: CASSNRDREQYF

clone_size: NA
d_call: NA
v_call: TRBV2
j_call: TRBJ1-2
cdr3_nt: TGTGCCAGCCCTCTTACAGGGACCGTGGATGGCTACACCTTC
cdr3_aa: CASPLTGTVDGYTF

clone_size: NA
d_call: NA
v_call: TRBV7-2
j_call: TRBJ1-5
cdr3_nt: TGTGCCAGCAGTTTGGACCGTAATCTCAATCAGCCCCAGCATTTT
cdr3_aa: CASSLDRNLNQPQHF

clone_size: NA
d_call: TRBD1
v_call: TRBV2
j_call: TRBJ1-1
cdr3_nt: TGTGCCAGCAGTGAACGTGACAGGGGGGGCACTGAAGCTTTCTTT
cdr3_aa: CASSERDRGGTEAFF

clone_size: NA
d_call: TRBD2
v_call: TRBV5-1
j_call: TRBJ2-7
cdr3_nt: TGCGCCAGCAGCCCTGATGCGGGGGAGACCTACGAGCAGTACTTC
cdr3_aa: CASSPDAGETYEQYF

clone_size: few
d_call: NA
v_call: TRBV19
j_call: TRBJ1-1
cdr3_nt: TGTGCCAGTAGTATGAAGGATCGGACTGAAGCTTTCTTT
cdr3_aa: CASSMKDRTEAFF

clone_size: NA
d_call: NA
v_call: TRBV30
j_call: TRBJ2-5
cdr3_nt: TGTGCCTGGAGTCCGTTAAACGGGGCCGCCGAGACCCAGTACTTC
cdr3_aa: CAWSPLNGAAETQYF

clone_size: NA
d_call: NA
v_call: TRBV10-2
j_call: TRBJ1-2
cdr3_nt: TGCGCCAGCAGCCGGCAGACGAACTATGGCTACACCTTC
cdr3_aa: CASSRQTNYGYTF

clone_size: NA
d_call: NA
v_call: TRBV5-1
j_call: TRBJ1-1
cdr3_nt: TGCGCCAGCAGCTCGCAGGCAGGGCCGGTCACTGAAGCTTTCTTT
cdr3_aa: CASSSQAGPVTEAFF

clone_size: once
d_call: NA
v_call: TRBV5-1
j_call: TRBJ2-4
cdr3_nt: TGCGCCAGCAGCTTGATGCCTTTAGACATTCAGTACTTC
cdr3_aa: CASSLMPLDIQYF

clone_size: NA
d_call: NA
v_call: TRBV29-1
j_call: TRBJ2-3
cdr3_nt: TGCAGCGCACGGCCCGGGACAGATACGCAGTATTTT
cdr3_aa: CSARPGTDTQYF

clone_size: NA
d_call: NA
v_call: TRBV19
j_call: TRBJ2-6
cdr3_nt: TGTGCCAGTAGTCTGGGACGGTGGCTTGGGGCCAACGTCCTGACTTTC
cdr3_aa: CASSLGRWLGANVLTF

clone_size: NA
d_call: NA
v_call: TRBV5-1
j_call: TRBJ2-5
cdr3_nt: TGCGCCAGCAGCTTCGCGGTGGGCGCACAAGAGACCCAGTACTTC
cdr3_aa: CASSFAVGAQETQYF

clone_size: NA
d_call: NA
v_call: TRBV18
j_call: TRBJ2-1
cdr3_nt: TGTGCCAGCTCACCGGGAAGGGGGGCCTACAATGAGCAGTTCTTC
cdr3_aa: CASSPGRGAYNEQFF

clone_size: once
d_call: NA
v_call: TRBV2
j_call: TRBJ1-2
cdr3_nt: TGTGCCAGCAGTGAAGCGCTTAACTATGGCTACACCTTC
cdr3_aa: CASSEALNYGYTF

clone_size: few
d_call: NA
v_call: TRBV18
j_call: TRBJ1-5
cdr3_nt: TGTGCCAGCTCGCTAGCGGGCCCAGGTACCAATCAGCCCCAGCATTTT
cdr3_aa: CASSLAGPGTNQPQHF

clone_size: NA
d_call: NA
v_call: TRBV7-3
j_call: TRBJ2-3
cdr3_nt: TGTGCCAGCAGCTTAAGATTTGCAGATACGCAGTATTTT
cdr3_aa: CASSLRFADTQYF

clone_size: NA
d_call: TRBD1
v_call: TRBV7-8
j_call: TRBJ1-3
cdr3_nt: TGTGCCAGCAGCTTATCGAGGGGGCCTGGAAACACCATATATTTT
cdr3_aa: CASSLSRGPGNTIYF

clone_size: once
d_call: TRBD2
v_call: TRBV5-1
j_call: TRBJ2-1
cdr3_nt: TGCGCCAGCACAGAGCGGGAGCCCTACAATGAGCAGTTCTTC
cdr3_aa: CASTEREPYNEQFF

clone_size: NA
d_call: NA
v_call: TRBV19
j_call: TRBJ2-7
cdr3_nt: TGTGCCAGTAGTATCCCCACAGCTCGGGGCGAGCAGTACTTC
cdr3_aa: CASSIPTARGEQYF

clone_size: few
d_call: NA
v_call: TRBV7-8
j_call: TRBJ1-5
cdr3_nt: TGTGCCAGCAGCCCGGGGCGCAATCAGCCCCAGCATTTT
cdr3_aa: CASSPGRNQPQHF

clone_size: NA
d_call: NA
v_call: TRBV13
j_call: TRBJ2-1
cdr3_nt: TGTGCCAGCAGCTCCCCCTCCGGATCCTACAATGAGCAGTTCTTC
cdr3_aa: CASSSPSGSYNEQFF

clone_size: NA
d_call: NA
v_call: TRBV27
j_call: TRBJ2-5
cdr3_nt: TGTGCCAGCGGAGCAACGGCCGAAACAGGGTGGGGTATCGAGACCCAGTACTTC
cdr3_aa: CASGATAETGWGIETQYF

clone_size: NA
d_call: NA
v_call: TRBV12-5
j_call: TRBJ1-2
cdr3_nt: TGTGCTAGTGGTTCCTGGGACGGGGGAGATGGCTACACCTTC
cdr3_aa: CASGSWDGGDGYTF